These 26 T cell receptor beta chains came from one sample sequenced in a study of identical twins. TCRdb independently ran MiXCR on the 5' RACE reads; one entry per CDR3 protein. Of 700,000 to 950,000 distinct CDR3 sequences listed, roughly an eighth are singletons. This sample also appeared in a second study, on yellow fever vaccine responses in identical twins.

Specimen: PBMCs. All receptors derive from a woman aged 18-35 years in good health.

This clonotype was seen more than once but under ten times. The chain carries TRBV4-1 and TRBJ1-2; D is unresolved. The length of the CDR3 is 13 residues. Trimming removed 0 bases from V and 4 bases from J, with 6 bases in between. Germline CDR1 MGHRA, CDR2 YSYEKL. The CDR3 loop reads CASSQEGAYGYTF. In DNA, the CDR3 is TGCGCCAGCAGCCAAGAAGGCGCCTATGGCTACACCTTC.

This clonotype turned up a few times. The chain uses TRBV5-1 and TRBJ2-1; 10 bases fit TRBD1. The length of the CDR3 is 15 residues. Losses at the gene ends were 4 bases for V and 6 bases for J; bases not matched to a gene: 7. Germline V CDR1 and CDR2: SGHRS, YFSETQ. CDR3 sequence (DNA): TGCGCCAGCAGCGGAGACAGGGGGCTCTCCAATGAGCAGTTCTTC. Translation gives CASSGDRGLSNEQFF.

This clonotype has a handful of counts. The V gene is TRBV15, the J gene TRBJ1-1, with 8 bases matching TRBD1. Germline CDR1 is LNHNV and CDR2 is YYDKDF (reference sequence). The CDR3 sequence is 16 residues long. J was trimmed by 6 bases and V by 2 bases; bases with no gene match: 11. CDR3 region: CATSRSGTGSVAEAFF. CDR3 bases: TGTGCCACCAGCAGATCCGGGACAGGTTCTGTCGCTGAAGCTTTCTTT.

The V gene is TRBV2, the J gene TRBJ2-6; D might be TRBD1 (6 bases). V lost 8 bases to trimming and J lost 1 base, with 12 bases between them. This CDR3 is built from 15 residues. Germline lookup yields CDR1 SNHLY and CDR2 FYNNEI. The DNA for the CDR3 is TGTGCCAGCTTGCACAGGGAATCTGGGGCCAACGTCCTGACTTTC. Its translation: CASLHRESGANVLTF.

This chain uses TRBV7-7 with TRBJ2-2, with unresolved D. The CDR3 is 14 residues long. The ends were cut back, 7 bases at V and 2 bases at J, with 11 bases in the middle. Germline lookup yields CDR1 SSHAT and CDR2 FNYEAQ (reference sequence). The CDR3: CASTDGVNTGELFF. CDR3 in DNA: TGTGCCAGCACCGATGGGGTTAACACCGGGGAGCTGTTTTTT.

This rearrangement joins TRBV4-1 to TRBJ2-7, with TRBD2 identical over 8 bases. The junction had 6 bases not matched to a gene; V was cut back by 1 base and J by 7 bases. Germline CDR1 and CDR2: MGHRA and YSYEKL. This CDR3 spans 14 amino acids. As DNA, the CDR3 is TGCGCCAGCAGCCAAGTCGGGGGGGTTAGGGAGCAGTACGTC. Translating it yields CASSQVGGVREQYV.

This chain links TRBV11-2 with TRBJ1-6; no clear D. Germline values: CDR1 SGHAT, CDR2 FQNNGV. The CDR3 spans 12 residues. With 5 bases removed from V and 10 bases from J, the gap between germline ends came to 9 bases. CDR3 protein: CASSKQRSPLHF. The CDR3 DNA follows: TGTGCCAGCAGCAAACAGAGATCACCCCTCCACTTT.

The rearrangement uses TRBV18 and TRBJ2-7, with D possibly being TRBD2 (5 bases). V lost 1 base to trimming and J lost 3 bases, with 16 bases between them. This CDR3 is built from 16 residues. Germline CDR1 reads KGHSH; CDR2 reads LQKENI. The CDR3 protein is CASSPLEGLPFYEQYF. Written as DNA, the CDR3 is TGTGCCAGCTCACCACTTGAGGGTCTCCCTTTCTACGAGCAGTACTTC.

This clonotype was seen at least ten times. V usage is TRBV29-1 and J usage is TRBJ2-7; no clear D gene. Per germline, CDR1 SQVTM and CDR2 ANQGSEA. V was cut by 0 bases and J by 5 bases, with 8 bases left in between. The CDR3 totals 12 residues. The CDR3 loop is CSVEDLGNEQYF. The CDR3 DNA is TGCAGCGTTGAAGACTTGGGGAACGAGCAGTACTTC.

This clonotype has ten or more counts. This chain's CDR3 is CASSRGSVAYNEQFF. In DNA, the CDR3 is TGTGCCAGCAGCCGGGGTAGCGTAGCCTACAATGAGCAGTTCTTC. The gene calls are TRBV7-3 and TRBJ2-1; TRBD2 might be the D (5 bases). The germline V gene has CDR1 SGHTA and CDR2 FQGTGA. The germline V and J ends were trimmed by 5 bases and 2 bases, with 13 bases remaining between them. The CDR3 covers 15 residues.

Written as DNA, the CDR3 is TGTGCCATCACCCCCCAACTGGGACTAGCGGGAGGGCCTATTGATGAGCAGTTCTTC. Translation: CAITPQLGLAGGPIDEQFF. The J gene is TRBJ2-1, the V gene TRBV10-3, with TRBD2 matching 16 bases. CDR1 ENHRY and CDR2 SYGVKD come from the germline V gene. Trimming took 7 bases from V and 8 from J; bases not matched to a gene: 17. The CDR3 is 19 residues long.

The chain uses TRBV20-1 and TRBJ2-7; D is undetermined. The CDR3 covers 14 residues. Trimming removed 0 bases from V and 2 bases from J, with 11 bases in between. Germline assignment: CDR1 DFQATT and CDR2 SNEGSKA (reference sequence). The CDR3: CSARDRTEPYEQYV. The CDR3 DNA reads TGCAGTGCTAGAGATAGGACGGAGCCCTACGAGCAGTACGTC.

The chain carries TRBV29-1 and TRBJ2-7; TRBD2 matches at 8 bases. Germline CDR1 is SQVTM and CDR2 is ANQGSEA. The V and J ends lost 5 bases and 1 base, in that order; junction bases with no gene match: 7. The CDR3 length is 14 residues. CDR3 sequence: CSVIAGIGSYEQYF. In DNA, the CDR3 is TGCAGCGTTATAGCGGGAATAGGGTCCTACGAGCAGTACTTC.

J is TRBJ2-5 and V is TRBV3-1, with 13 bases identical to TRBD2. The junction had 6 bases not matched to a gene; V was cut back by 4 bases and J by 1 base. This CDR3 has 17 amino acids. CDR1 is LGHDT and CDR2 is YNNKEL in the germline V gene (reference sequence). CDR3 in DNA: TGTGCCAGCAGCCCCTGGACTAGCGGGAGCGTCCAAGAGACCCAGTACTTC. Its translation: CASSPWTSGSVQETQYF.

The genes are TRBV12-3 or TRBV12-4 and TRBJ2-7; 9 bases line up with TRBD2. Trimming at V came to 6 bases and at J to 1 base, leaving 4 bases not matched to a gene. This CDR3 contains 14 residues. CDR3 sequence reads: CASRETSGSYEQYF. CDR3 bases: TGTGCCAGCAGAGAGACTAGCGGTTCCTACGAGCAGTACTTC.

V and J are TRBV7-8 and TRBJ2-7; D is ambiguous. This CDR3 has 12 amino acids. Germline loops: CDR1 SGHVS, CDR2 FQNEAQ. The V gene lost 4 bases and the J gene lost 7 bases, with 11 bases spanning the gap. CDR3 in DNA: TGTGCCAGCAGCTCAGAGGTCGGGGAGCAGTACGTC. Amino acids: CASSSEVGEQYV.

In its sample, this clonotype was seen a few times. The chain combines TRBV11-2 with TRBJ2-2; 11 nucleotides match TRBD2. Germline V gene sequence: CDR1 SGHAT, CDR2 FQNNGV. The CDR3 runs 19 residues. V lost 4 bases and J lost 4; bases outside the gene matches: 14. In DNA, the CDR3 is TGTGCCAGCAGCTCCCAGCCGGTGGTAGCGGGGGGGAGCACCGGGGAGCTGTTTTTT. Protein product: CASSSQPVVAGGSTGELFF.

This clonotype was picked up a small number of times. J is TRBJ1-2 and V is TRBV5-1; the match to TRBD1 covers 8 bases. There are 15 residues in the CDR3. Trimming removed 0 bases from V and 3 bases from J; junction bases left unmatched: 4. Germline assignment: CDR1 SGHRS and CDR2 YFSETQ. The chain's CDR3 is CASSLEQGGDYGYTF. CDR3 nucleotide sequence: TGCGCCAGCAGCTTGGAACAGGGGGGAGACTATGGCTACACCTTC.

This clonotype appeared a few times. This chain joins TRBV12-3 or TRBV12-4 and TRBJ1-5; D not certain. The ends were cut back, 6 bases at V and 4 bases at J, with 13 bases in the middle. This CDR3 has 14 residues. This chain's CDR3 is CASSQADLNQPQHF. Here the CDR3 DNA reads TGTGCCAGCAGCCAAGCGGACCTTAATCAGCCCCAGCATTTT.

This clonotype was seen only a few times. The chain joins TRBV7-6 to TRBJ2-1, with 12 bases aligning to TRBD2. This CDR3 region has 17 residues. The germline gives CDR1 SGHVS, CDR2 FNYEAQ. With 0 bases clipped from V and 7 bases from J, the junction kept 7 bases outside the gene matches. The CDR3 sequence is CASSLAGLAGGPNEQFF. CDR3 in DNA: TGTGCCAGCAGCTTAGCGGGTCTAGCGGGGGGGCCGAATGAGCAGTTCTTC.

V gene TRBV18 combines with J gene TRBJ2-5; D is uncertain. CDR1 is KGHSH and CDR2 is LQKENI in the germline V gene. The CDR3 spans 14 residues. Trimming left V 2 bases short and J 5 bases short, with 12 bases between. CDR3 nucleotides: TGTGCCAGCTCACCAGGGTTGGAGTCGGAGACCCAGTACTTC. Protein: CASSPGLESETQYF.

In this sample, this clonotype turned up many times. This rearrangement joins TRBV12-3 or TRBV12-4 to TRBJ1-1; D is possibly TRBD1 (5 bases). Trimming took off 4 bases at V and 1 base at J, with 13 bases between the two ends. This CDR3 has 15 amino acids. The CDR3 coding sequence is TGTGCCAGCAGTTGGACCGGGACTTCGAACACTGAAGCTTTCTTT. Translation gives CASSWTGTSNTEAFF.

The V and J genes are TRBV11-2 and TRBJ2-3, with 8 nucleotides matching TRBD2. Germline loops: CDR1 SGHAT, CDR2 FQNNGV. V lost 0 bases to trimming and J lost 0 bases; unmatched junction nucleotides: 8. The CDR3 has 18 amino acids. Here the CDR3 DNA reads TGTGCCAGCAGCTTAGAATATTTCGGGAGGGGGAGCACAGATACGCAGTATTTT. Amino acid sequence: CASSLEYFGRGSTDTQYF.

This clonotype has a handful of counts. The chain joins TRBV10-3 to TRBJ2-3, with 10 bases fitting TRBD2. Germline V gives CDR1 ENHRY, CDR2 SYGVKD. Germline trimming cut 2 bases from V and 6 bases from J; bases unmatched to any gene: 5. The CDR3 extends over 15 amino acids. Here the CDR3 DNA reads TGTGCCATCAGTGAGCGGTCTAGCGGGAGTGATACGCAGTATTTT. Translated, it gives CAISERSSGSDTQYF.

The chain couples TRBV5-1 to TRBJ2-7; 9 nucleotides align to TRBD1. The CDR3 is made up of 14 amino acids. Per the germline V gene, CDR1 is SGHRS and CDR2 is YFSETQ. V lost 3 bases to trimming and J lost 2 bases; unmatched junction nucleotides: 3. For the CDR3, the DNA is TGCGCCAGCAGCTATGGGACAGGGACCTACGAGCAGTACGTC. Translated: CASSYGTGTYEQYV.

The gene calls are TRBV29-1 and TRBJ2-1, with 7 bases lining up with TRBD1. CDR3 length equals 14 residues. V lost 6 bases to trimming and J lost 3 bases; unmatched junction nucleotides: 8. Germline V gene lookup returns CDR1 SQVTM and CDR2 ANQGSEA. The CDR3 loop is CSVAAGTVYNEQFF. DNA for the CDR3: TGCAGCGTAGCAGCCGGGACAGTCTACAATGAGCAGTTCTTC.